The sequence of this T cell receptor (beta chain) was determined in a study of shared clonotypes between healthy human individuals (dated by TCRdb to 2018 to 2020). With respect to the entire study: The cohort comprised a couple of women and three men aged 18 to 49 years. For each donor, three plates each were used for CD4 naive and CD4 memory, two plates were used for CD8 naive, and one plate was used for CD8 memory. To estimate repertoire size and how much clonotype sharing occurs between individuals, the study deeply sequenced the blood TCR repertoires of about five healthy adults. To increase sequencing depth and limit assay-specific biases, different laboratories used diverse techniques to prepare libraries and sequence TCR repertoires. Leukapheresis yielded between about 0.85 and 10 billion PBMCs per donor. General conclusions and limits of the study: Approximately 4.8% of naive CD4, 3.5% of naive CD8, approximately 2.2% of memory CD4, and about 0.4% of memory CD8 clonotypes were shared across a few donors. Rarefaction of sorted-subset datasets indicated incomplete sequencing despite the large sequencing depth. The genetic and exposure-history diversity represented was limited by the small number of donors. Compared with non-shared clonotypes, clonotypes shared by all four sorted-subset donors had higher generation probabilities. Based on pairwise subsampling, the degree of clonotype sharing among donors was expected to be affected by sequencing depth. Naive subsets generally had larger estimated clonotype richness than memory subsets did. Sampling was restricted to blood, and TCR repertoires in tissue are likely to differ from TCR repertoires in blood.

About this clone: No cognate antigen has been identified for it. The input lacks base qualities; no much larger clone sits a single base away.

Using the deep immunoSEQ assay, TCR CDR3 regions were amplified from genomic DNA by multiplex PCR. For each cell subset, the extracted genomic DNA was distributed evenly across all wells of several immunoSEQ 96-well plates, and each plate served as one replicate. For sorted subsets, each replicate PCR was loaded with around 220 ng genomic DNA, equivalent to 25,000 to 35,000 T cell genomes. Purified libraries were measured with a Qubit 3.0 fluorometer, size-checked on a Bioanalyzer 2100, and measured again with the KAPA Library Quantification kit. Every immunoSEQ 96-well plate was sequenced on a separate single-read 150-cycle Illumina NextSeq 550 flow cell. For the original study's pipeline: The immunoSEQ output contained only junctional sequences without quality scores, so filtering could not match that applied to full-length reads. Sequences were annotated with PyIR, a Python wrapper for IgBLAST v1.9, using IMGT germline references to assign V/J genes and CDR3. Reads were filtered out if the reads had weak V/J assignments (E-value above 1e-6), no CDR3, stop codons, out-of-frame junctions, or ambiguous translated residues. A V3J clonotype was defined by an identical inferred V gene, J gene, and CDR3 amino acid sequence. To compute the percentage overlap between repertoires, the number of shared unique clonotypes was divided by the size of the smaller repertoire. Richness of each repertoire was evaluated using RTK rarefaction, the Chao1 estimator, and Recon v2.1 estimates of unobserved clonotypes. OLGA was used to compute generation probabilities for all TCRbeta clonotypes that the gDNA method yielded from a handful of donors. TCRdb retrieved this table from immuneACCESS and kept in-frame rearrangements only. Not all clones are present; in checked studies, unresolved V genes account for under half, and no reason is known for the remainder. V, J and clone size are those of that table, while D and trimming were read from the DNA. The sample has approximately 500,000 clones on record, less than 96% of them singletons. The ten largest clones represent about 0.064% of the sample.

Donors were healthy HIV-negative adults with no recently reported acute infections or vaccinations. Every donor was a Caucasian adult living in Nashville, Tennessee, USA. CD4+ T cells were enriched through magnetic negative selection, after which naive cells were positively selected on CD45RA and the remaining negative fraction served as the memory subset. Blood was obtained by leukapheresis, after which PBMCs were separated by Ficoll-Histopaque density gradient centrifugation and cryopreserved in liquid nitrogen vapor phase. Analytical flow cytometry was used to check the purity and quantity of every magnetically sorted T cell population. From each sorted fraction, genomic DNA was isolated and quantified by UV absorbance on a Nanodrop 2000c. Taken from cysteine to phenylalanine, the CDR3 has 14 residues. CDR3 DNA is the only sequence kept; it has 42 bases, read in frame from the first base. Per the germline V gene, MNHNS is the CDR1 and SASEGT is the CDR2. Between the V and J ends, shortened by 9 bases and 2 bases respectively, the junction contains 14 bases.

In this chain, TRBV6-1 is recombined with TRBJ1-5; the D segment could be TRBD1, given 5 matching bases. The sample was naive CD4+ T cells sorted from blood. In the paper's terms, the cell subset or site label means: CD45RA+ positively selected. This clonotype was sampled from a woman aged 30 to 39 in good health. The DNA sequence is TGTGCCAGTGTATTGGGGGTTGGCAATCAGCCCCAGCATTTT. This gives the protein CASVLGVGNQPQHF.